Below, one TCR beta chain is given with its context. What it binds is unknown. Germline V gene lookup returns CDR1 SGHTA and CDR2 FQGNSA. The V and J ends lost 3 bases and 1 base respectively, with 6 bases between them. The length of the CDR3 is 13 residues. This entry comes from a study of persistence of HIV-infected CD4 T cells. About the research overall: A median of around 8 years of suppressive ART preceded sampling. Study-level results: Rare CMV-responding cells carrying HIV-1 proviruses were not analyzed separately for TCR.

Lysates of CMV-infected fibroblasts at around 10 ug/mL stimulated these cells. Sorted nonresponding memory CD4+ T cells were CD40L-negative, CD69-negative, CD45RO-high. This was the immunoSEQ version 4 assay in survey mode. Each sample used up to 1 ug genomic DNA diluted to 10 ng/uL. Data came from immunoSEQ multiplex PCR; TCRdb stores just in-frame clones and leaves some out. Here the sample spans 35,000 to 45,000 clones, around 80% being singletons. The TCR sequence derives from an adult man with HIV who was CMV-seropositive. The source material was CD4+ T cells sorted from PBMCs after roughly 17-hour stimulation, sampled from a patient who received antiretroviral therapy. This rearrangement joins TRBV7-2 to TRBJ2-5, with D possibly being TRBD2 (5 bases). CDR3 DNA: TGTGCCAGCAGCTTTGGGAGCCAAGAGACCCAGTACTTC. It codes for CASSFGSQETQYF.